Here is one T cell receptor (beta chain) with its context. The CDR3 is 14 residues long. CDR1 is DFQATT, CDR2 SNEGSKA, per germline (reference sequence). The data originate from a study of T cells in Graves' hyperthyroidism and ophthalmopathy. What was amplified from RNA transcripts were TCR beta CDR3 regions. First-round RT-PCR of the TCR CDR3 relied on the HTBI primer set. Via MiXCR, TCRdb re-called the multiplex PCR reads, giving one row per CDR3 protein. The sample contains approximately 420,000 distinct CDR3 sequences, under 15% of which appear only once. The chain has TRBV20-1 and TRBJ2-3; 10 bases map to TRBD2. Material for sequencing was blood. The source of this sequence is a woman aged 30 to 39 with Graves' hyperthyroidism. In DNA form, the CDR3 reads TGCAGCCATAAACTAGCGGGAAGGACAGATACGCAGTATTTT. Its translation is CSHKLAGRTDTQYF.